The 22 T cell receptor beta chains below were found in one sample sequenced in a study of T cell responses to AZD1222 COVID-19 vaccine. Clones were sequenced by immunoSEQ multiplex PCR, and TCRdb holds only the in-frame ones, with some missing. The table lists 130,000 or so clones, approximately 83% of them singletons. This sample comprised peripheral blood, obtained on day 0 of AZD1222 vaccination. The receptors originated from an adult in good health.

The CDR3 DNA follows: TGTGCCAGTAGTACAGGGACAGGGGGCCGGCCCCAGCATTTT. Amino acid sequence: CASSTGTGGRPQHF. V and J are TRBV19 and TRBJ1-5, with 12 positions matching TRBD1. CDR3 size: 14 residues. J was trimmed by 9 bases and V by 4 bases; bases with no gene match: 4. Germline assignment: CDR1 LNHDA and CDR2 SQIVND (reference sequence).

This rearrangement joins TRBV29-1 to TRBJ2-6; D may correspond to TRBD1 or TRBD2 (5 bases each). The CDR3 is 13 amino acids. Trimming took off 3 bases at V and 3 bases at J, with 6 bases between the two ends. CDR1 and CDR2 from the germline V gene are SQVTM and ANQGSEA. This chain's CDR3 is CSVEGVGANVLTF. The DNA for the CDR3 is TGCAGCGTTGAGGGGGTTGGGGCCAACGTCCTGACTTTC. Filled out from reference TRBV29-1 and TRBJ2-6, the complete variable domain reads SAVISQKPSRDICQRGTSLTIQCQVDSQVTMMFWYRQQPGQSLTLIATANQGSEATYESGFVIDKFPISRPNLTFSTLTVSNMSPEDSSIYLCSVEGVGANVLTFGAGSRLTVL.

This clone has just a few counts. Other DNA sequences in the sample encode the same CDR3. The CDR3 coding sequence is TGTGCCAGCAGTCCAGGGGGCAACTATGGCTACACCTTC. As protein: CASSPGGNYGYTF. This chain uses TRBV6-5 with TRBJ1-2; the match to TRBD1 covers 8 bases. V lost 5 bases to trimming and J lost 2 bases; unmatched junction nucleotides: 1. This CDR3 spans 13 amino acids. CDR1 is MNHEY, CDR2 SVGAGI, per germline.

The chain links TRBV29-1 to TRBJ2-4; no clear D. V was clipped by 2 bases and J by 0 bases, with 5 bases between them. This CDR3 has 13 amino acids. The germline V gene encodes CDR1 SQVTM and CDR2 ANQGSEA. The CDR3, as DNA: TGCAGCGTTGAACGCCTAGCCAAAAACATTCAGTACTTC. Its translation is CSVERLAKNIQYF.

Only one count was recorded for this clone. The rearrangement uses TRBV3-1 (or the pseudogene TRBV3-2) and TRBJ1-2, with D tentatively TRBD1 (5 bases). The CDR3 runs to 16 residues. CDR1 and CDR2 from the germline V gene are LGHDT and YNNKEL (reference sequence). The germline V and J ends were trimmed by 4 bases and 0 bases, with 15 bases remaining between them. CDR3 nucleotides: TGTGCCAGCAGCCTTAGAAGGGGACCGCCTAACTATGGCTACACCTTC. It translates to CASSLRRGPPNYGYTF.

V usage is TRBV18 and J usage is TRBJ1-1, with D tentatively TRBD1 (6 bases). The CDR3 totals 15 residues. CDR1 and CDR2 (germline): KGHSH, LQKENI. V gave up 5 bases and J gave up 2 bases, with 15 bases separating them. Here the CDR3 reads CASSSEPGQNTEAFF. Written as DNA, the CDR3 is TGTGCCAGCTCATCTGAACCGGGACAAAACACTGAAGCTTTCTTT.

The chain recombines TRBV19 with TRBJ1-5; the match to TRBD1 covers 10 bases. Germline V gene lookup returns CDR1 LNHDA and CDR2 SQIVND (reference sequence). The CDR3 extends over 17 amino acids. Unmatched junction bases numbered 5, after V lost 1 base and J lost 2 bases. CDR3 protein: CASSIVTGGAGNQPQHF. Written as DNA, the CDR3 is TGTGCCAGTAGTATAGTGACAGGGGGCGCGGGCAATCAGCCCCAGCATTTT.

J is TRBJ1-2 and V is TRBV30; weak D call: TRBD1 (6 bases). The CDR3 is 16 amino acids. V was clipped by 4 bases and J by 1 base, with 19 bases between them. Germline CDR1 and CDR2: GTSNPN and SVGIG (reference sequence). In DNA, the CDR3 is TGTGCCTGGATACAGGGTCTATCAATCCTTAACTATGGCTACACCTTC. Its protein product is CAWIQGLSILNYGYTF.

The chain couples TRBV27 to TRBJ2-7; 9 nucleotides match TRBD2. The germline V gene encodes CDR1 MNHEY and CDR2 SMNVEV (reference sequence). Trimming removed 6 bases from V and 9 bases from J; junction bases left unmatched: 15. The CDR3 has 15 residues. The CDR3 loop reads CASSVEGPGTSRQYF. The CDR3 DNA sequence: TGTGCCAGCAGCGTAGAGGGACCCGGGACTAGCAGGCAGTACTTC.

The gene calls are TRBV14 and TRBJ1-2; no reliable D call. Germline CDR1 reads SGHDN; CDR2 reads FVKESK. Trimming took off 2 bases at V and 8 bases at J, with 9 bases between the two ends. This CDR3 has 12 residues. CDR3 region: CASSQSRAGYTF. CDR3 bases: TGTGCCAGCAGCCAAAGCCGAGCCGGCTACACCTTC.

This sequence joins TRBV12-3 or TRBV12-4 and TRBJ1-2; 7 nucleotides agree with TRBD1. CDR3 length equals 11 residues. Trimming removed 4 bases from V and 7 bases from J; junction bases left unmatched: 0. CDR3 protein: CASSSGGGYTF. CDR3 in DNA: TGTGCCAGCAGTTCAGGGGGTGGCTACACCTTC.

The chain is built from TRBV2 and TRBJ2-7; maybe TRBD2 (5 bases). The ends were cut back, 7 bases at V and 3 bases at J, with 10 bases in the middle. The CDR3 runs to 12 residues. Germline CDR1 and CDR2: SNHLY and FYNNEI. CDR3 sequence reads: CASKRNDYEQYF. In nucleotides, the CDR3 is TGTGCCAGCAAGCGGAACGACTACGAGCAGTACTTC.

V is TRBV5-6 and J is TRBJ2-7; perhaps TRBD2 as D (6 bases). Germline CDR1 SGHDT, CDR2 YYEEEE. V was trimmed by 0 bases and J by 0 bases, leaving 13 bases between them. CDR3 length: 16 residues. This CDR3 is CASSLVWRGNSYEQYF. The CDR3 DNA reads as TGTGCCAGCAGCTTGGTGTGGCGGGGAAACTCCTACGAGCAGTACTTC.

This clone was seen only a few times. DNA for the CDR3: TGTGCCAGTGTCTTTAATGAAAAACTGTTTTTT. Translating it yields CASVFNEKLFF. This rearrangement joins TRBV19 to TRBJ1-4; D gene uncertain. The V gene's germline CDR1 is LNHDA and CDR2 SQIVND (reference sequence). Trimming cost V 8 bases and J 4 bases, with 5 bases left between them. This CDR3 has 11 residues.

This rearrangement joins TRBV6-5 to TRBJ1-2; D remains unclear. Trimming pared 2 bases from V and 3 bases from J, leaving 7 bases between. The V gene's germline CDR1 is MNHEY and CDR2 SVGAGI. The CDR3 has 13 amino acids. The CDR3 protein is CASSYEADYGYTF. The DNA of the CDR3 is TGTGCCAGCAGTTACGAGGCAGACTATGGCTACACCTTC.

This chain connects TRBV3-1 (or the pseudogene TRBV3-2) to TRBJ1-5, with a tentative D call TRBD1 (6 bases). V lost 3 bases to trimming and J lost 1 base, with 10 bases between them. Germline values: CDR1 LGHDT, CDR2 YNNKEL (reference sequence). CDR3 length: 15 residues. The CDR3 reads CASSQGGLSNQPQHF. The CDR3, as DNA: TGTGCCAGCAGCCAGGGGGGGCTAAGCAATCAGCCCCAGCATTTT.

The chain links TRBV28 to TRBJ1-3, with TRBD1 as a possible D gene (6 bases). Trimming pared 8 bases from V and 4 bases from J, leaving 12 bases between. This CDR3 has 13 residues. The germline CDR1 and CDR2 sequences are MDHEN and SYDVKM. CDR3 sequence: CASLRTEGNTIYF. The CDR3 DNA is TGTGCCAGCCTCCGGACAGAGGGAAACACCATATATTTT.

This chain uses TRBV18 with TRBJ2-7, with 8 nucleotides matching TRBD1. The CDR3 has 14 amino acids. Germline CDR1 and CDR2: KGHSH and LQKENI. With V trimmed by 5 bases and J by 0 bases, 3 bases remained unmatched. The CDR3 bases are TGTGCCAGCTCAAAGGGACAGGACTCCTACGAGCAGTACTTC. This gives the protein CASSKGQDSYEQYF.

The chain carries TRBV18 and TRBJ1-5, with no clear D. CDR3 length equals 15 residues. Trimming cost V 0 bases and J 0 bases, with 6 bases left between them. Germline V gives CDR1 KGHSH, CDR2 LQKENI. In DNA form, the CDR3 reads TGTGCCAGCTCACCACCTGGGCCTAGCAATCAGCCCCAGCATTTT. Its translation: CASSPPGPSNQPQHF.

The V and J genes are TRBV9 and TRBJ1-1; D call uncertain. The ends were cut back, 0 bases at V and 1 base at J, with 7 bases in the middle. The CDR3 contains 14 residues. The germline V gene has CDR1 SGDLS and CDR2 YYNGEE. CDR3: CASSVALGNTEAFF. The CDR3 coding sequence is TGTGCCAGCAGCGTAGCTTTAGGGAACACTGAAGCTTTCTTT.

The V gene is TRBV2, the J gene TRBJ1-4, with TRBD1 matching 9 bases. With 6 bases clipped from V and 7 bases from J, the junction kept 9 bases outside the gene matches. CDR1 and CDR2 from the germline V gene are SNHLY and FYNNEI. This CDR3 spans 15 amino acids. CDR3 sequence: CASSPWGQGGEKLFF. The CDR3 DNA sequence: TGTGCCAGCAGCCCCTGGGGACAGGGCGGTGAAAAACTGTTTTTT.

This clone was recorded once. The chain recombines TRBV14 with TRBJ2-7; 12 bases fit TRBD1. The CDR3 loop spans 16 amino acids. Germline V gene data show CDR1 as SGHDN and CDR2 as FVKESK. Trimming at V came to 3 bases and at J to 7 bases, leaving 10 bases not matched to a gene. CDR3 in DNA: TGTGCCAGCAGCCATCATCCGGGACAGGGGGCATCGGAGCAGTACTTC. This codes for CASSHHPGQGASEQYF.